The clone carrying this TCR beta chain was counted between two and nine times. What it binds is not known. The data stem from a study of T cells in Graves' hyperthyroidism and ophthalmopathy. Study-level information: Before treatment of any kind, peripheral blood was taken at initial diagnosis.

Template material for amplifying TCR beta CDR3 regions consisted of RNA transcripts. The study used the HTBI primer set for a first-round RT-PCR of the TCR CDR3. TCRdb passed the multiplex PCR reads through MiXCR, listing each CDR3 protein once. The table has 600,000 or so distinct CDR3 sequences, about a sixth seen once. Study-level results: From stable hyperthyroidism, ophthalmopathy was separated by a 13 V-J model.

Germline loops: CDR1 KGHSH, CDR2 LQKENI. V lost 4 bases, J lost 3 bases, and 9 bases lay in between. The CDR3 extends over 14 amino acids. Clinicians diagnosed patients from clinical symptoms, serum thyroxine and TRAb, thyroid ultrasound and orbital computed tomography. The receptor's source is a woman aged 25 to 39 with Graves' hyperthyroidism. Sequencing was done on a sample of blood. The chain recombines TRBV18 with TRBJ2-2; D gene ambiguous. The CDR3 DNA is TGTGCCAGCTCACGGACGGAATACACCGGGGAGCTGTTTTTT. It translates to CASSRTEYTGELFF.